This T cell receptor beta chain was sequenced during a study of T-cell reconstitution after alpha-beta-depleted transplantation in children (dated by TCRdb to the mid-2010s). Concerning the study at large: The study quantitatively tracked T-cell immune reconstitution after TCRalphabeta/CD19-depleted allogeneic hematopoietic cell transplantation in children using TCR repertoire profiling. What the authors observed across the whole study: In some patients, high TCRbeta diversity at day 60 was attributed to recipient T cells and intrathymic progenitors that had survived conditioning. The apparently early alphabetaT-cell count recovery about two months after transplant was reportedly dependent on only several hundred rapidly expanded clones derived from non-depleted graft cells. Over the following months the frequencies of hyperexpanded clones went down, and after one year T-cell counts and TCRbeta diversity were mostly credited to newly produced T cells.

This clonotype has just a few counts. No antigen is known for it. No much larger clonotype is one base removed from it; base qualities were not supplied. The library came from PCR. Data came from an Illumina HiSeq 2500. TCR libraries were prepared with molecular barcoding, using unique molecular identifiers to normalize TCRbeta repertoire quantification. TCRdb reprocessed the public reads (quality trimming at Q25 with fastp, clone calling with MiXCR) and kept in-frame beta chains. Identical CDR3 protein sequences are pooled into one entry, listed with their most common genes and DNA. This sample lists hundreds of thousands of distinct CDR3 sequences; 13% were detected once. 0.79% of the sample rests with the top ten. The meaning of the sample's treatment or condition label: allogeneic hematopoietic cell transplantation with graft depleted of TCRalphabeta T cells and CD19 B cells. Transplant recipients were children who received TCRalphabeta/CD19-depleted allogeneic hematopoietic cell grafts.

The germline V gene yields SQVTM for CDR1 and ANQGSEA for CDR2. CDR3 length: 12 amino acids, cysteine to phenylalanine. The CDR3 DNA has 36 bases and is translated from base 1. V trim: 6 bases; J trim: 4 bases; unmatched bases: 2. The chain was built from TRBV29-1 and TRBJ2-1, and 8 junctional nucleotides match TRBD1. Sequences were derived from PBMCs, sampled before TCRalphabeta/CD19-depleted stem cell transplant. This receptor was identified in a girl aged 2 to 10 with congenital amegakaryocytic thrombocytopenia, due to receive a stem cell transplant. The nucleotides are TGCAGCGTGGGACAGGTGTACAATGAGCAGTTCTTC. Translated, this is CSVGQVYNEQFF.